This T cell receptor beta chain was sequenced during a study of shared clonotypes between healthy human individuals (dated by TCRdb to 2020 to 2021). Regarding the research as a whole: Three men and a couple of women, aged 18 to 49 years, made up the cohort. Per donor, three plates each were used for CD4 naive and CD4 memory, two for CD8 naive, and one for CD8 memory. To estimate repertoire size and how much clonotype sharing occurs between individuals, the study deeply sequenced the blood TCR repertoires of roughly 5 healthy adults. Libraries were prepared and TCR repertoires were sequenced by different laboratories using diverse techniques, in order to increase sequencing depth and limit assay-specific biases. Leukapheresis yielded between about 0.85 and 10 billion PBMCs per donor.

Using the deep immunoSEQ assay, multiplex PCR amplified TCR CDR3 regions from genomic DNA. Extracted genomic DNA from each cell subset was spread evenly across all wells of several immunoSEQ 96-well plates, with each plate serving as a replicate. For sorted subsets, 200 to 250 ng of genomic DNA, equivalent to some 33,000 T cell genomes, went into each replicate PCR. Purified libraries were quantified with a Qubit 3.0 fluorometer, sized on a Bioanalyzer 2100, and re-quantified with the KAPA Library Quantification kit. Each immunoSEQ 96-well plate was sequenced on its own single-read 150-cycle Illumina NextSeq 550 flow cell. Processing in the source paper ran as follows. Because the immunoSEQ output included only junctional sequences and no quality scores, the filtering could not be the same as the filtering used for full-length reads. Sequences were annotated with PyIR, a Python wrapper for IgBLAST v1.9, using IMGT germline references to assign V/J genes and CDR3. Any read was removed if the V/J assignment was weak (E-value above 1e-6), the CDR3 was missing, or the read contained stop codons, out-of-frame junctions, or ambiguous translated residues. V3J clonotypes were defined as sequences sharing the same inferred V gene, J gene, and CDR3 amino acid sequence. Percentage overlap between repertoires was computed as shared unique clonotypes divided by the size of the smaller repertoire. Repertoire richness was assessed with RTK rarefaction, the Chao1 estimator, and Recon v2.1 estimates of unobserved clonotypes. For all TCRbeta clonotypes obtained by the gDNA method from a few donors, generation probabilities were computed with OLGA. Entries here come from immuneACCESS through TCRdb and include only in-frame sequences with V and J called. Some clones fail to appear in such tables; in the studies checked, an unresolved V gene covers under half of the shortfall, and the cause of the remainder is unknown. The V and J calls and clone size were taken over from that table, and D and trimming were inferred from the DNA. This sample holds under 650,000 clones; 90% to 97% were observed only once. 0.055% to 0.075% of the sample is held by the ten biggest clonotypes.

Worth noting for this clone: This receptor's antigen is unknown. Base qualities are missing; no much larger clone stands one base away.

Results and caveats for the whole study, not just this receptor: Higher generation probabilities were observed for clonotypes shared by all four sorted-subset donors than for non-shared clonotypes. Sampling was restricted to blood, and TCR repertoires in tissue are likely to differ from TCR repertoires in blood. Because the study included only a small number of donors, the genetic and exposure-history diversity represented was limited. Naive subsets generally had larger estimated clonotype richness than memory subsets. Pairwise subsampling indicated that sequencing depth was expected to affect the degree of clonotype sharing among donors. Incomplete sequencing was indicated by rarefaction of sorted-subset datasets, despite the large sequencing depth. Sharing across a handful of donors was observed for approximately 4.6% of naive CD4, under 4% of naive CD8, about 2.5% of memory CD4, and about 0.4% of memory CD8 clonotypes.

The donors were healthy, HIV-negative adults with no recently reported acute infections or vaccinations. Only Caucasian adults living in Nashville, Tennessee, USA were represented among the donors. Magnetic negative selection was used to enrich CD4+ T cells, after which naive cells were positively selected on CD45RA and the negative fraction became the memory subset. Blood was collected by leukapheresis, and PBMCs were isolated by Ficoll-Histopaque density gradient centrifugation and then cryopreserved in liquid nitrogen vapor phase. Purity and quantity of every magnetically sorted T cell population were checked by analytical flow cytometry. Genomic DNA was isolated from each sorted fraction and quantified by UV absorbance on a Nanodrop 2000c. V was cut back by 3 bases and J by 4 bases, leaving a gap of 10 bases between them. Looking up the germline V gene yields CDR1 KGHSH and CDR2 LQKENI. From the cysteine through the phenylalanine, the CDR3 covers 14 amino acids. The kept DNA is CDR3 alone, 42 bases in frame from the first base.

The receptor was derived from a woman aged 30 to 39 in good health. Sequenced: naive CD4+ T cells sorted from blood. The sample's cell subset or site label, decoded: CD45RA+ positively selected. The chain was built from TRBV18 and TRBJ1-3; TRBD1 is possibly the D segment (6 matching bases). The nucleotides are TGTGCCAGCTCACCGGAGGACAGCGGAAACACCATATATTTT. Its protein reads: CASSPEDSGNTIYF.